Listed below are T cell receptor beta chains from one sample, sequenced in a study of blood T cell repertoires in COVID-19. This table comes from immunoSEQ multiplex PCR, and its TCRdb copy is limited to in-frame clones, with some not included. The sample holds just over 60,000 clones; around 83% are singletons and the top ten take 15% to 20%. Input material: peripheral blood. These TCRs come from a man aged 30 to 39 with COVID-19, enrolled during active disease. Each CDR3 is given with its conserved first and last residue. D genes are given only for firm matches. Only some rows state a clone size, as once, few, many or a class for expanded clones.

clone_size j_call d_call v_call cdr3_aa cdr3_nt
- TRBJ2-1 - TRBV18 CASSPGRVGYNEQFF TGTGCCAGCTCACCGGGCAGGGTAGGGTACAATGAGCAGTTCTTC
- TRBJ2-3 TRBD2 TRBV2 CASSNKTSGRGTTQYF TGTGCCAGCAGTAATAAGACTAGCGGGAGGGGGACCACGCAGTATTTT
- TRBJ2-5 TRBD2 TRBV10-3 CAISEPSTSGGSMETQYF TGTGCCATCAGTGAGCCCTCGACTAGCGGGGGAAGTATGGAGACCCAGTACTTC
- TRBJ2-3 - TRBV9 CASSVRLGDTQYF TGTGCCAGCAGCGTACGACTCGGAGATACGCAGTATTTT
- TRBJ1-3 - TRBV11-3 CASSRRAGQTSGNTIYF TGTGCCAGCAGCAGAAGGGCCGGACAGACCTCTGGAAACACCATATATTTT
once TRBJ1-1 - TRBV5-6 CASSLGAVNTEAFF TGTGCCAGCAGCTTGGGTGCAGTGAACACTGAAGCTTTCTTT
- TRBJ2-2 TRBD2 TRBV5-4 CASRLAGGHTGELFF TGTGCCAGCAGGTTAGCGGGAGGTCACACCGGGGAGCTGTTTTTT
once TRBJ2-5 - TRBV12-5 CASGLVLSSRGETQYF TGTGCTAGTGGTTTGGTACTTTCGTCCAGGGGAGAGACCCAGTACTTC
- TRBJ2-7 - TRBV6-5 CASSSPQGHEQYF TGTGCCAGCAGTTCCCCACAGGGTCACGAGCAGTACTTC
once TRBJ2-7 TRBD1 TRBV28 CASSSVQPGQTYEQYF TGTGCCAGCAGTTCTGTCCAACCGGGACAGACCTACGAGCAGTACTTC
- TRBJ2-1 - TRBV21-1 CASSKRTSPKIHNEQFF TGTGCCAGCAGCAAAAGAACTAGCCCAAAGATTCACAATGAGCAGTTCTTC
- TRBJ2-6 TRBD1 TRBV9 CAGSAGQAISGANVLTF TGTGCCGGCAGCGCGGGACAGGCCATATCTGGGGCCAACGTCCTGACTTTC
- TRBJ2-7 - TRBV27 CASSLGRTYEQYF TGTGCCAGCAGTTTAGGGCGAACCTACGAGCAGTACTTC
- TRBJ2-2 TRBD2 TRBV3-1/TRBV3-2 CASSQEGWAGGGRTNTGELFF TGTGCCAGCAGCCAAGAGGGTTGGGCGGGAGGCGGAAGGACTAACACCGGGGAGCTGTTTTTT
- TRBJ1-4 TRBD1 TRBV5-4 CASSLAGQGYEKLFF TGTGCCAGCAGCTTGGCGGGACAGGGATATGAAAAACTGTTTTTT
- TRBJ2-5 - TRBV20-1 CSGTEVETQYF TGCAGTGGGACAGAGGTGGAGACCCAGTACTTC
- TRBJ2-3 - TRBV10-3 CAITSVGTDTQYF TGTGCCATCACCTCGGTGGGCACAGATACGCAGTATTTT
- TRBJ1-4 - TRBV6-5 CASRPTDFNEKLFF TGTGCCAGCAGGCCGACAGACTTTAATGAAAAACTGTTTTTT
- TRBJ2-2 TRBD1 TRBV18 CASSPPGQGDTGELFF TGTGCCAGCTCACCACCGGGACAGGGGGACACCGGGGAGCTGTTTTTT
few TRBJ1-1 - TRBV29-1 CSVDRSENTEAFF TGCAGCGTTGACAGGTCAGAAAACACTGAAGCTTTCTTT
- TRBJ2-3 - TRBV7-6 CASSFQTGVSLTDTQYF TGTGCCAGCAGCTTTCAGACAGGCGTCTCCCTCACAGATACGCAGTATTTT
- TRBJ2-1 - TRBV6-5 CASSPAGGREQFF TGTGCCAGCAGCCCAGCCGGAGGGCGTGAGCAGTTCTTC
- TRBJ2-3 - TRBV3-1/TRBV3-2 CASSQHHSLRTQYF TGTGCCAGCAGCCAACACCACTCACTCCGTACGCAGTATTTT
- TRBJ2-7 - TRBV2 CASSTPDRLNTYEQYF TGTGCCAGCAGTACTCCCGACAGGCTTAATACCTACGAGCAGTACTTC
- TRBJ2-1 TRBD2 TRBV28 CASSHEGMGGLSRNEQFF TGTGCCAGCAGTCATGAAGGGATGGGAGGGCTAAGTCGTAATGAGCAGTTCTTC
- TRBJ2-2 - TRBV6-1 CASSEATGSPGELFF TGTGCCAGCAGTGAAGCTACAGGGTCCCCCGGGGAGCTGTTTTTT
- TRBJ1-1 TRBD1 TRBV30 CAWQGGGGTEAFF TGTGCCTGGCAAGGGGGCGGGGGGACTGAAGCTTTCTTT
- TRBJ2-7 - TRBV14 CASSQERGQTSSYEQYF TGTGCCAGCAGCCAAGAGCGGGGACAGACGAGCTCCTACGAGCAGTACTTC
- TRBJ2-1 - TRBV11-3 CASSLSDEQFF TGTGCCAGCAGCTTATCGGATGAGCAGTTCTTC
- TRBJ2-7 TRBD1 TRBV11-2 CASSLGGTEYEQYF TGTGCCAGCAGCTTAGGAGGGACAGAGTACGAGCAGTACTTC
- TRBJ2-2 TRBD1 TRBV19 CASSIPGTGGFTGELFF TGTGCCAGTAGTATTCCCGGGACAGGGGGCTTCACCGGGGAGCTGTTTTTT
- TRBJ1-1 - TRBV6-1 CASSERQGKAFF TGTGCCAGCAGTGAAAGGCAGGGTAAAGCTTTCTTT
once TRBJ2-1 TRBD2 TRBV9 CASSVLSGSGGAYNEQFF TGTGCCAGCAGCGTCTTATCAGGAAGCGGGGGGGCTTACAATGAGCAGTTCTTC
- TRBJ2-1 - TRBV7-3 CASSYLAHGLGNEQFF TGTGCCAGCAGCTACCTAGCTCATGGTTTAGGCAATGAGCAGTTCTTC
- TRBJ2-7 - TRBV28 CASSLLRGITYEQYF TGTGCCAGCAGTTTACTCCGGGGTATCACCTACGAGCAGTACTTC
- TRBJ1-1 - TRBV29-1 CSVAQGFNTEAFF TGCAGCGTCGCCCAGGGTTTTAACACTGAAGCTTTCTTT
- TRBJ1-1 TRBD1 TRBV11-3 CASSARTGGNRNTEAFF TGTGCCAGCAGCGCTCGGACAGGGGGAAATAGGAACACTGAAGCTTTCTTT
many TRBJ1-2 TRBD1 TRBV4-1 CASSQSDREGATYGYTF TGCGCCAGCAGCCAATCCGACCGGGAGGGGGCGACCTATGGCTACACCTTC
few TRBJ1-1 TRBD1 TRBV6-6 CASSSRQGAVGTEAFF TGTGCCAGCAGTTCTCGGCAGGGGGCTGTCGGTACTGAAGCTTTCTTT
- TRBJ2-7 TRBD1 TRBV7-2 CASSLGTGTYEQYF TGTGCCAGCAGCTTAGGGACAGGAACCTACGAGCAGTACTTC
- TRBJ1-1 - TRBV4-1 CASSQVAGSFTEAFF TGCGCCAGCAGCCAAGTGGCAGGTTCTTTCACTGAAGCTTTCTTT
- TRBJ2-5 TRBD2 TRBV7-2 CASSPGRGGHQETQYF TGTGCCAGCAGCCCTGGCCGGGGGGGACACCAAGAGACCCAGTACTTC
- TRBJ2-7 TRBD1 TRBV4-1 CASSQVAGTGGEQYF TGCGCCAGCAGCCAAGTGGCGGGGACAGGGGGCGAGCAGTACTTC
- TRBJ1-4 TRBD1 TRBV19 CASAPGQGNEKLFF TGTGCCAGTGCACCGGGACAGGGTAATGAAAAACTGTTTTTT
- TRBJ2-1 TRBD2 TRBV9 CASSVGDAAGVEQFF TGTGCCAGCAGCGTAGGCGACGCGGCGGGGGTGGAGCAGTTCTTC
- TRBJ2-7 TRBD2 TRBV15 CATSRVLPGRGVNEQYF TGTGCCACCAGCAGAGTTTTACCGGGACGGGGGGTCAACGAGCAGTACTTC
few TRBJ1-6 - TRBV7-3 CASSLTAGANSPLHF TGTGCCAGCAGCTTAACGGCAGGGGCGAACTCACCCCTCCACTTT
- TRBJ1-1 - TRBV6-1 CASSDLSLKLGTEAFF TGTGCCAGCAGTGATCTTTCACTAAAATTAGGAACTGAAGCTTTCTTT
few TRBJ1-1 - TRBV24-1 CATSAPNSREAFF TGTGCCACCAGTGCCCCAAACAGCCGGGAAGCTTTCTTT
- TRBJ2-7 - TRBV5-4 CASSLSGDLYEQYF TGTGCCAGCAGCTTGTCGGGGGACCTTTACGAGCAGTACTTC
- TRBJ1-2 - TRBV6-1 CASSEPPDGDRYTF TGTGCCAGCAGTGAACCCCCTGACGGAGACCGGTACACCTTC
- TRBJ2-7 TRBD2 TRBV7-2 CASRASGGSYEQYF TGTGCCAGCAGAGCTAGCGGGGGCAGCTACGAGCAGTACTTC
- TRBJ2-7 TRBD1 TRBV3-1/TRBV3-2 CASSQGTGAPYEQYF TGTGCCAGCAGCCAAGGGACAGGGGCCCCCTACGAGCAGTACTTC
- TRBJ1-6 TRBD1 TRBV14 CASSQQTGGRGHSPLHF TGTGCCAGCAGCCAACAGACAGGGGGCCGTGGTCATTCACCCCTCCACTTT